These 21 T cell receptor beta chains originate from one sample sequenced in a study of Graves' ophthalmopathy and Graves' hyperthyroidism. The study amplified TCR beta CDR3 regions using RNA transcripts. After a first-round RT-PCR with HTBI primers, a second-round multiplex PCR was run. TCRdb processed the multiplex PCR reads anew with MiXCR; each CDR3 protein has one entry. This table has a few hundred thousand distinct CDR3 sequences, about two fifths appearing once. Sequenced sample: peripheral blood or thyroid tissue (not recorded which). All receptors come from an adult man with Graves' hyperthyroidism.

The rearrangement links TRBV7-2 to TRBJ2-5; D is unclear. Trimming pared 1 base from V and 6 bases from J, leaving 12 bases between. From germline, CDR1 is SGHTA and CDR2 FQGNSA. The CDR3 has 14 residues. CDR3 nucleotide sequence: TGTGCCAGCAGCTTAGACCCCCAGGCGAAGACCCAGTACTTC. It yields the protein CASSLDPQAKTQYF.

This clonotype was detected many times. The V and J genes are TRBV3-1 and TRBJ1-2; weak D call: TRBD1 (6 bases). V lost 7 bases and J 7 bases, leaving 13 bases between the germline ends. CDR1 is LGHDT and CDR2 is YNNKEL in the germline V gene (reference sequence). This CDR3 region has 12 residues. CDR3 region: CASMQGRGGYTF. The CDR3, as DNA: TGTGCCAGCATGCAGGGGAGGGGTGGCTACACCTTC.

This chain uses TRBV19 with TRBJ2-7; perhaps TRBD2 as D (5 bases). The CDR3 has 13 amino acids. Trimming stripped 3 bases from V and 4 bases from J, with 10 bases between. Germline-derived CDR1 and CDR2 are LNHDA and SQIVND (reference sequence). The chain's CDR3 is CASSMEASYEQYF. The CDR3, as DNA: TGTGCCAGTAGTATGGAGGCGTCTTACGAGCAGTACTTC.

This clonotype has at least ten counts. The V gene is TRBV7-6, the J gene TRBJ2-7; the D gene is possibly TRBD2 (5 bases). CDR3 length equals 14 residues. Deletions cut 2 bases from V and 5 bases from J, with 13 bases between. CDR1 is SGHVS, CDR2 FNYEAQ, per germline. Here the CDR3 reads CASSLLIGSNEQYF. The CDR3 DNA follows: TGTGCCAGCAGCTTACTAATAGGGAGTAACGAGCAGTACTTC.

This clonotype was observed at least ten times. The chain recombines TRBV5-8 with TRBJ2-5; D is perhaps TRBD1 (5 bases). Germline CDR1 and CDR2: SGHTS and YDEGEE. Trimming removed 0 bases at V and 4 bases at J, with 13 bases between. This CDR3 comprises 15 residues. The CDR3 here is CASSLGRVVGETQYF. Written as DNA, the CDR3 is TGTGCCAGCAGCTTGGGCAGGGTCGTAGGAGAGACCCAGTACTTC.

This clonotype was picked up many times. V is TRBV7-8 and J is TRBJ2-2; D may be TRBD2 (6 bases). Trimming took off 4 bases at V and 4 bases at J, with 16 bases between the two ends. The CDR3 is 16 amino acids. The germline V gene encodes CDR1 SGHVS and CDR2 FQNEAQ. CDR3: CASSSRMRGSTGELFF. CDR3 nucleotide sequence: TGTGCCAGCAGCTCACGGATGCGGGGTAGCACCGGGGAGCTGTTTTTT.

This clonotype has a count of ten or more. This chain joins TRBV5-8 and TRBJ1-2, with D perhaps matching TRBD1 (6 bases). With 0 bases removed from V and 5 bases from J, the gap between germline ends came to 14 bases. The CDR3 sequence is 15 residues long. The V gene's germline CDR1 is SGHTS and CDR2 YDEGEE. DNA of the CDR3: TGTGCCAGCAGCTTGGCGCCAGGGGAAACTTATGGCTACACCTTC. It yields the protein CASSLAPGETYGYTF.

The table lists this clonotype with a count of one. The chain recombines TRBV7-9 with TRBJ1-1, with D possibly being TRBD1 (5 bases). The V gene's germline CDR1 is SEHNR and CDR2 FQNEAQ (reference sequence). The length of the CDR3 is 14 residues. Trimming removed 5 bases at V and 4 bases at J, with 14 bases between. The CDR3 region is CASSQKSGGTEAFF. The CDR3 region has the DNA TGTGCCAGCAGCCAAAAATCGGGGGGCACTGAAGCTTTCTTT. The full variable domain, completed using reference TRBV7-9 and TRBJ1-1, is DTGVSQNPRHKITKRGQNVTFRCDPISEHNRLYWYRQTLGQGPEFLTYFQNEAQLEKSRLLSDRFSAERPKGSFSTLEIQRTEQGDSAMYLCASSQKSGGTEAFFGQGTRLTVV.

This sequence joins TRBV19 and TRBJ2-3; 7 bases align to TRBD1. The germline V gene has CDR1 LNHDA and CDR2 SQIVND (reference sequence). Losses at the gene ends were 5 bases for V and 2 bases for J; bases not matched to a gene: 7. The CDR3 length is 15 residues. The CDR3: CASSATGVHTDTQYF. CDR3 sequence (DNA): TGTGCCAGTAGTGCCACAGGGGTCCACACAGATACGCAGTATTTT.

This clonotype came up many times. The rearrangement links TRBV12-3 or TRBV12-4 to TRBJ2-5; possibly TRBD1 for D (6 bases). V shed 6 bases and J shed 0 bases, with 14 bases lying between them. The CDR3 spans 15 residues. DNA of the CDR3: TGTGCCAGCAGCAAGGACAGCAGGTACCAAGAGACCCAGTACTTC. Protein product: CASSKDSRYQETQYF.

The rearrangement links TRBV12-3 or TRBV12-4 to TRBJ2-5; a possible D gene is TRBD2 (6 bases). This CDR3 is built from 14 residues. The V and J ends lost 3 bases and 9 bases respectively, with 17 bases between them. DNA of the CDR3: TGTGCCAGCAGTTTTAGGAGGGGCAATCAGCCCCAGTACTTC. It encodes CASSFRRGNQPQYF.

This chain uses TRBV10-3 with TRBJ1-1, with D perhaps matching TRBD1 (5 bases). The CDR3 consists of 11 residues. The germline V gene encodes CDR1 ENHRY and CDR2 SYGVKD. V lost 4 bases to trimming and J lost 8 bases, with 8 bases between them. The CDR3 here is CAISGNREAFF. In DNA, the CDR3 is TGTGCCATCAGTGGGAACAGGGAAGCTTTCTTT.

This chain uses TRBV18 with TRBJ1-1; D uncertain. CDR3 size: 16 residues. CDR1 is KGHSH and CDR2 is LQKENI in the germline V gene. Between the trimmed V and J ends, which lost 4 bases and 5 bases, there was a span of 20 bases. The chain's CDR3 is CASSLSSGKTVTEAFF. The DNA of the CDR3 is TGTGCCAGCTCACTGTCGTCAGGCAAAACGGTAACTGAAGCTTTCTTT.

This chain connects TRBV29-1 to TRBJ2-2, with 9 bases aligning to TRBD1. V lost 4 bases to trimming and J lost 6 bases; unmatched junction nucleotides: 12. The CDR3 spans 16 residues. Germline V gene data show CDR1 as SQVTM and CDR2 as ANQGSEA. CDR3: CSVGDFGTGSAGELFF. The DNA for the CDR3 is TGCAGCGTTGGAGACTTTGGGACAGGGTCGGCCGGGGAGCTGTTTTTT.

Regarding this clonotype: One end of the junction is discordant with germline, which a read error may explain. The chain combines TRBV6-1 with TRBJ2-7, with D tentatively TRBD2 (6 bases). This CDR3 has 15 residues. Germline CDR1 MNHNS, CDR2 SASEGT. This CDR3 reads CASSEKVRADYERYF. In DNA form, the CDR3 reads TGTGCCAGCAGTGAAAAGGTCAGGGCGGACTACGAGCGGTACTTC.

As regards this clonotype: At one end the junction does not follow the germline gene, possibly because of a read error. The chain has TRBV9 and TRBJ2-3; D is ambiguous. The CDR3 contains 13 residues. CDR1 and CDR2 from the germline V gene are SGDLS and YYNGEE. Here the CDR3 DNA reads TGTGCCAGAAGCGTCGGCGGCACAGATACGCAGTATTTT. Protein: CARSVGGTDTQYF.

This clonotype has a single count. This rearrangement joins TRBV10-2 to TRBJ1-2; the match to TRBD1 covers 8 bases. CDR1 and CDR2 from the germline V gene are WSHSY and SAAADI. Trimming took 3 bases from V and 12 from J; bases not matched to a gene: 9. CDR3 size: 13 residues. CDR3 in amino acids: CASSEQTGEGHTF. DNA of the CDR3: TGCGCCAGCAGTGAACAGACAGGGGAAGGCCACACCTTC.

The chain employs TRBV5-1 and TRBJ2-5; weak D call: TRBD2 (6 bases). Germline V lookup: CDR1 SGHRS, CDR2 YFSETQ. This CDR3 comprises 13 residues. Trimming stripped 4 bases from V and 5 bases from J, with 12 bases between. CDR3 amino acids: CASSPREKETQYF. The CDR3 bases are TGCGCCAGCAGCCCCCGGGAGAAGGAGACCCAGTACTTC.

This clonotype was detected many times. The chain recombines TRBV20-1 with TRBJ2-7, with TRBD1 matching 7 bases. The CDR3 covers 17 residues. V trimming: 0 bases; J trimming: 0 bases; junction bases outside the gene matches: 11. The germline V gene encodes CDR1 DFQATT and CDR2 SNEGSKA (reference sequence). The CDR3 loop is CSARDGIQGEISYEQYF. CDR3 bases: TGCAGTGCTAGAGATGGTATCCAGGGGGAGATCTCCTACGAGCAGTACTTC.

In the case of this clonotype: A much more abundant neighbour one base away suggests this may be a read error. The rearrangement uses TRBV9 and TRBJ1-1; D possibly corresponds to TRBD1 (6 bases). Germline CDR1 and CDR2: SGDLS and YYNGEE. The CDR3 is made up of 13 amino acids. V lost 0 bases, J lost 10 bases, and 13 bases lay in between. The CDR3 coding sequence is TGTGCCAGCAGCGTAGTTGTGGGGGCGGGAGCTTTCTTT. This gives the protein CASSVVVGAGAFF.

This chain links TRBV6-6 with TRBJ1-1; D is ambiguous. CDR1 is MNHNY, CDR2 SVGAGI, per germline (reference sequence). V was cut by 0 bases and J by 6 bases, with 11 bases left in between. The CDR3 covers 14 residues. The CDR3 coding sequence is TGTGCCAGCAGTTACTCGAAGGGCAGTGCTGAAGCTTTCTTT. Protein sequence: CASSYSKGSAEAFF.